Below are 8 T cell receptor beta chains sequenced from a single sample in a study of blood T cell repertoires in COVID-19. Sequencing was performed with immunoSEQ multiplex PCR; in TCRdb, only in-frame clones are kept and a portion is missing. The profile shows 150,000 to 200,000 clones, around 84% of them singletons. The sequenced sample consisted of peripheral blood. These receptors were obtained from a woman older than 75 with acute or convalescent COVID-19.

On this clone itself: Other DNA sequences in this sample translate to the same CDR3. CDR3 region: CARSLAFRRGRGELFF. In nucleotides, the CDR3 is TGTGCCAGAAGCTTGGCGTTTCGGAGGGGGCGTGGGGAGCTGTTTTTT. The chain is built from TRBV5-3 and TRBJ2-2; tentatively, D is TRBD1 (7 bases). TRBV5-3 is designated an ORF whose function remains uncertain. This CDR3 region has 16 residues. The V and J ends lost 0 bases and 8 bases respectively, with 17 bases between them.

The rearrangement links TRBV4-2 to TRBJ1-4; unclear D gene. This CDR3 contains 15 residues. Germline V gene data show CDR1 as LGHNA and CDR2 as YNFKEQ. Trimming removed 1 base at V and 8 bases at J, with 14 bases between. The CDR3 sequence: CASSQASGSGEKLFF. The DNA for the CDR3 is TGTGCCAGCAGCCAAGCCTCAGGTTCCGGCGAAAAACTGTTTTTT.

The rearrangement links TRBV24-1 to TRBJ2-6; TRBD1 might be the D (6 bases). Germline lookup yields CDR1 KGHDR and CDR2 SFDVKD. The CDR3 runs 17 residues. The V and J ends lost 3 bases and 2 bases respectively, with 13 bases between them. For the CDR3, the DNA is TGTGCCACCAGTGATATACAGGGCCGAGCTGGGGCCAACGTCCTGACTTTC. It is translated as CATSDIQGRAGANVLTF.

This rearrangement joins TRBV7-6 to TRBJ1-2, with a possible D match to TRBD1 (5 bases). The CDR3 spans 18 residues. Germline assignment: CDR1 SGHVS and CDR2 FNYEAQ. V lost 1 base to trimming and J lost 1 base, with 19 bases between them. The CDR3 DNA reads as TGTGCCAGCAGCTTAGGGGTTCGGGGGAGGGCCGATAACTATGGCTACACCTTC. Its protein is CASSLGVRGRADNYGYTF.

The chain links TRBV4-1 to TRBJ2-1, with 7 nucleotides matching TRBD1. This CDR3 is built from 14 residues. CDR1 and CDR2 (germline): MGHRA, YSYEKL. Trimming cost V 5 bases and J 9 bases; bases outside gene matches: 10. The CDR3 loop reads CASSSPGQLVEQFF. CDR3 coding DNA: TGCGCCAGCAGCTCTCCGGGACAGTTGGTTGAGCAGTTCTTC.

The CDR3: CASSPLSVADTQYF. CDR3 sequence (DNA): TGTGCCAGCAGCCCCCTCAGCGTTGCGGATACGCAGTATTTT. This chain connects TRBV7-6 to TRBJ2-3; D is ambiguous. CDR1 SGHVS and CDR2 FNYEAQ come from the germline V gene. V was pared by 5 bases and J by 6 bases, with 15 bases between. The CDR3 spans 14 residues.

The chain couples TRBV30 to TRBJ1-5; 8 positions agree with TRBD1. J lost 4 bases, V lost 4 bases, and 3 bases had no gene match. The CDR3 has 13 residues. CDR1 and CDR2 from the germline V gene are GTSNPN and SVGIG (reference sequence). This chain's CDR3 is CAWTGQANQPQHF. CDR3 DNA sequence: TGTGCCTGGACGGGACAGGCAAATCAGCCCCAGCATTTT.

The J gene is TRBJ1-6, the V gene TRBV5-4; 8 nucleotides line up with TRBD1. V dropped 4 bases and J dropped 2; count of bases not matched to a gene: 5. The CDR3 sequence is 16 residues long. The germline V gene encodes CDR1 SGHNT and CDR2 YYREEE (reference sequence). For the CDR3, the DNA is TGTGCCAGCAGCAAACCACAGGGGGCCTATAATTCACCCCTCCACTTT. Residues: CASSKPQGAYNSPLHF. The full variable domain, completed using reference TRBV5-4 and TRBJ1-6, is ETGVTQSPTHLIKTRGQQVTLRCSSQSGHNTVSWYQQALGQGPQFIFQYYREEENGRGNFPPRFSGLQFPNYSSELNVNALELDDSALYLCASSKPQGAYNSPLHFGNGTRLTVT.